These 9 T cell receptor beta chains were sequenced from one sample in a study of T cells after yellow fever vaccination. TCRdb reanalysed the 5' RACE reads using MiXCR and keeps one entry per CDR3 protein. The table shows about 320,000 distinct CDR3 sequences, with around 10% occurring only once. The material was CD4+ T cells sorted from PBMCs, obtained 45 days after the yellow fever booster vaccination. Receptor source: a man between 18 and 29 years old who received the YFV17D yellow fever vaccine.

The chain joins TRBV6-2 or TRBV6-3 to TRBJ2-7; TRBD1 is a possible D gene (5 bases). The CDR3 is 15 amino acids. Trimming shortened V by 2 bases and J by 5 bases, and 16 bases separated the two germline ends. CDR1 is MNHEY and CDR2 is SVGEGT in the germline V gene. The CDR3 spells CASSYRQFPNNEQYF. The CDR3 coding sequence is TGTGCCAGCAGTTACCGACAGTTCCCTAACAACGAGCAGTACTTC.

The CDR3 DNA reads as TGTGCCAGCAGCTTAGCGGTCAGGGTTAATGAAAAACTGTTTTTT. It is translated as CASSLAVRVNEKLFF. The chain couples TRBV7-9 to TRBJ1-4; TRBD1 is a possible D gene (5 bases). This CDR3 has 15 amino acids. Germline V gene sequence: CDR1 SEHNR, CDR2 FQNEAQ (reference sequence). The ends were cut back, 0 bases at V and 4 bases at J, with 9 bases in the middle. The full variable domain, completed using reference TRBV7-9 and TRBJ1-4, is DTGVSQNPRHKITKRGQNVTFRCDPISEHNRLYWYRQTLGQGPEFLTYFQNEAQLEKSRLLSDRFSAERPKGSFSTLEIQRTEQGDSAMYLCASSLAVRVNEKLFFGSGTQLSVL.

The chain combines TRBV7-2 with TRBJ1-1; 10 bases map to TRBD1. Germline V gene sequence: CDR1 SGHTA, CDR2 FQGNSA. The CDR3 sequence is 14 residues long. The V gene end was trimmed by 5 bases and the J gene end by 7 bases; junction bases not matched to a gene: 7. The chain's CDR3 is CASSQDRGRDEAFF. The CDR3 bases are TGTGCCAGCAGCCAAGACAGGGGGCGGGATGAAGCTTTCTTT.

In its sample, this clonotype was seen a few times. J is TRBJ1-5 and V is TRBV5-1; D possibly corresponds to TRBD1 (5 bases). The V end was cut by 2 bases, the J end by 5 bases, with 11 bases between. This CDR3 contains 14 residues. Germline-derived CDR1 and CDR2 are SGHRS and YFSETQ. CDR3 in amino acids: CASSFEGADQPQHF. The CDR3 region has the DNA TGCGCCAGCAGCTTTGAAGGGGCGGATCAGCCCCAGCATTTT. Full variable domain (rest looked up from reference TRBV5-1 and TRBJ1-5): KAGVTQTPRYLIKTRGQQVTLSCSPISGHRSVSWYQQTPGQGLQFLFEYFSETQRNKGNFPGRFSGRQFSNSRSEMNVSTLELGDSALYLCASSFEGADQPQHFGDGTRLSIL.

The genes are TRBV3-1 and TRBJ2-5; possibly TRBD1 or TRBD2 for D (5 bases each). The CDR3 length is 13 residues. Germline loops: CDR1 LGHDT, CDR2 YNNKEL (reference sequence). Trimming cost V 6 bases and J 4 bases, with 12 bases left between them. The CDR3 DNA sequence: TGTGCCAGCAGGGGGGTGAGCCTAGAGACCCAGTACTTC. Encoded protein: CASRGVSLETQYF.

The CDR3 sequence: CASSAQGKTEAFF. The CDR3 bases are TGTGCCAGCAGTGCTCAGGGGAAGACTGAAGCTTTCTTT. The rearrangement links TRBV12-3 or TRBV12-4 to TRBJ1-1; perhaps TRBD1 as D (6 bases). Trimming shortened V by 5 bases and J by 5 bases, and 12 bases separated the two germline ends. This CDR3 has 13 residues.

The chain combines TRBV2 with TRBJ2-1; D may be TRBD2 (6 bases). The CDR3 is 13 amino acids. V was trimmed by 3 bases and J by 9 bases, leaving 12 bases between them. Germline V gene data show CDR1 as SNHLY and CDR2 as FYNNEI. The CDR3 region has the DNA TGTGCCAGCAGTGAGGGCGGGGTGACTGAGCAGTTCTTC. Translated: CASSEGGVTEQFF.

CDR3: CASSRTGDRSQPQHF. For the CDR3, the DNA is TGTGCCAGCAGTAGGACAGGGGATCGTAGTCAGCCCCAGCATTTT. This rearrangement joins TRBV12-3 or TRBV12-4 to TRBJ1-5; 9 positions agree with TRBD1. CDR3 length equals 15 residues. J gave up 6 bases and V 5 bases, and 8 bases lay outside the gene matches.

The chain uses TRBV5-1 and TRBJ2-1; D not resolved. V was shortened by 0 bases and J by 2 bases, with 9 bases between the two germline ends. CDR1 and CDR2 from the germline V gene are SGHRS and YFSETQ. The CDR3 is 15 amino acids. CDR3 sequence reads: CASSLASATYNEQFF. CDR3 sequence (DNA): TGCGCCAGCAGCTTGGCCTCTGCGACCTACAATGAGCAGTTCTTC.